This is a list of T cell receptor beta chains from one sample in a study of CD8 T cells in Susac syndrome. TCRdb reprocessed the immunoSEQ multiplex PCR reads via MiXCR and lists one record per CDR3 protein. This table holds some 300,000 distinct CDR3 sequences, approximately 85% found once. Sample: CD8+ T cells from PBMCs. The receptors stem from a human donor with multiple sclerosis. CDR3s include the opening cysteine and the closing phenylalanine or tryptophan. D genes are given only for firm matches. A row's size may be missing; if present it is once, few, many or a size class.

v_gene	d_gene	abundance	j_gene	CDR3nt	CDR3aa
TRBV3-1	TRBD2	NA	TRBJ2-5	TGTGCCAGCAGCCTTCTAGCGGACCAAGAGACCCAGTACTTC	CASSLLADQETQYF
TRBV16	NA	NA	TRBJ1-1	TGTGCCAGCAGCCAATTGAGCACTGAAGCTTTCTTT	CASSQLSTEAFF
TRBV6-1	NA	NA	TRBJ1-5	TGTGCCAGCAGCGCTACTTACTACAATCAGCCCCAGCATTTT	CASSATYYNQPQHF
TRBV27	TRBD1	NA	TRBJ2-1	TGTGCCAGCAGTTTGGGACAGGGTTCATCCGAGCAGTTCTTC	CASSLGQGSSEQFF
TRBV5-4	NA	NA	TRBJ2-1	TGTGCCAGCAGCGACTCGGGAACCCGTCCGTTCGAGCAGTTCTTC	CASSDSGTRPFEQFF
TRBV28	NA	NA	TRBJ2-1	TGTGCCAGCAGTTTTAAAAGCGTCTCGTTCCTGTACTCCTACAATGAGCAGTTCTTC	CASSFKSVSFLYSYNEQFF
TRBV28	NA	NA	TRBJ2-1	TGTGCCAGCGGCCACGGCCCGGACTACAATGAGCAGTTCTTC	CASGHGPDYNEQFF
TRBV27	NA	NA	TRBJ2-7	TGTGCCAGCAGAATCGGAGAGGGGGAGCAGTACTTC	CASRIGEGEQYF
TRBV7-2	NA	NA	TRBJ2-3	TGTGCCAGCAGCACTAGGAGTGACGGGAGAGTATGGGGAGATACGCAGTATTTT	CASSTRSDGRVWGDTQYF
TRBV5-4	NA	NA	TRBJ2-1	TGTGCCAGCAGCTTGGAGGCTAGCAGGGACAATGAGCAGTTCTTC	CASSLEASRDNEQFF
TRBV20-1	TRBD2	NA	TRBJ2-1	TGCAGTGCTAGAGATCTAGCGGGAGTCGGAGGGGTGGAGTTCTTC	CSARDLAGVGGVEFF
TRBV9	NA	NA	TRBJ1-1	TGTGCCAGCAGCGGAAGAGCCCAGGAGGGGGACGGCACTGAAGCTTTCTTT	CASSGRAQEGDGTEAFF
TRBV5-5	TRBD2	NA	TRBJ2-1	TGTGCCAGCAGGATTGGGACTAGCGGCCACAATGAGCAGTTCTTC	CASRIGTSGHNEQFF
TRBV9	NA	NA	TRBJ2-2	TGTGCCAGCAGCCCCCGTACACCGTCTGGGTCCGGGGAGCTGTTTTTT	CASSPRTPSGSGELFF
TRBV3-1	TRBD2	NA	TRBJ2-4	TGTGCCAGCAGCCAAGAATTACCGGGAGGCAATCTCTTAGCCAAAAACATTCAGTACTTC	CASSQELPGGNLLAKNIQYF
TRBV4-3	TRBD2	once	TRBJ2-1	TGCGCCAGCAGCCAAGAGACAGCGGGGTGGGACAATGAGCAGTTCTTC	CASSQETAGWDNEQFF
TRBV10-3	NA	NA	TRBJ2-1	TGTGCCATCAGTGAGTCCGCACTAGGGGGTTACAATGAGCAGTTCTTC	CAISESALGGYNEQFF
TRBV12-3/TRBV12-4	NA	once	TRBJ2-7	TGTGCCAGCAGTTTAGGGGGGACAATCTCCTACGAGCAGTACTTC	CASSLGGTISYEQYF
TRBV19	NA	NA	TRBJ1-5	TGTGCCAGTAGTATTGGGCGCCCAGGTGGGCAGCCCCAGCATTTT	CASSIGRPGGQPQHF
TRBV24-1	TRBD1	NA	TRBJ2-5	TGTGCCACCAGTGCCGGACAGGGTAGGGAGACCCAGTACTTC	CATSAGQGRETQYF
TRBV5-1	NA	NA	TRBJ2-2	TGCGCCAGCAGCTTGTCCCGACAGACCCTAGCACCCGGGGAGCTGTTTTTT	CASSLSRQTLAPGELFF
TRBV28	NA	NA	TRBJ1-5	TGTGCCAGCAGTTTCACTGGGTTCAATCAGCCCCAGCATTTT	CASSFTGFNQPQHF
TRBV4-3	TRBD2	NA	TRBJ2-1	TGCGCCAGCAGCCAAGATGTGAGGCGACTAGCGGGGATGCACAATGAGCAGTTCTTC	CASSQDVRRLAGMHNEQFF
TRBV4-3	TRBD2	NA	TRBJ2-7	TGCGCCAGCAGCCAAGATTGGACTAGCGGGAGTTACGAGCAGTACTTC	CASSQDWTSGSYEQYF
TRBV27	NA	few	TRBJ2-7	TGTGCCAGCTCCCATCGCCAGCCCTACGAGCAGTACTTC	CASSHRQPYEQYF
TRBV13	NA	NA	TRBJ1-1	TGTGCCAGCAGCTCCCCCTACACTGAAGCTTTCTTT	CASSSPYTEAFF
TRBV9	TRBD2	NA	TRBJ2-3	TGTGCCAGCAGCGAGGTTGGGACTAGCGGGACGGGCACAGATACGCAGTATTTT	CASSEVGTSGTGTDTQYF
TRBV5-4	NA	NA	TRBJ2-2	TGTGCCAGCAGCTTGAATGGCTATAAAGACACGGACACCGGGGAGCTGTTTTTT	CASSLNGYKDTDTGELFF
TRBV7-2	NA	NA	TRBJ2-7	TGTGCCAGCAGCTTAGGGGTACTAGCAGGTTTCTACGAGCAGTACTTC	CASSLGVLAGFYEQYF
TRBV14	NA	NA	TRBJ1-3	TGTGCCAGCAGCCATACATCAGGGGACACCATATATTTT	CASSHTSGDTIYF
TRBV28	NA	NA	TRBJ2-5	TGTGCCAGCAGCGAACGGGCCGGGACACAGCAAGAGACCCAGTACTTC	CASSERAGTQQETQYF
TRBV5-6	NA	NA	TRBJ2-1	TGTGCCAGCAGCCAGGCGAGGGGGGAGCAGTTCTTC	CASSQARGEQFF
TRBV3-1	NA	NA	TRBJ1-1	TGTGCCAGCAGCCAAGATCCACAGGCGAACACTGAAGCTTTCTTT	CASSQDPQANTEAFF
TRBV4-3	TRBD1	NA	TRBJ2-7	TGCGCCAGCAGCCAAGGGACAGGGCTGCCCTCCTACGAGCAGTACTTC	CASSQGTGLPSYEQYF
TRBV4-3	NA	NA	TRBJ1-4	TGCGCCAGCAGCCAAGAATGGGCAGCGAAAAAACTGTTTTTT	CASSQEWAAKKLFF